A selection of T cell receptor beta chains follows, all from one sample in a study of T cell clonotyping in hematopoietic cell transplantation. The method was immunoSEQ multiplex PCR; TCRdb's version includes in-frame clones alone and lacks a portion of them. The sample holds about 27,000 clones; approximately 77% are singletons and the top ten take around 6.3%. The material sequenced was peripheral blood mononuclear cells, taken before stem cell transplant. These receptors came from a man aged 50 to 60 with myelodysplastic syndrome. Some clones in this sample may be carry-over from other donors' samples. Each CDR3 is given with its conserved first and last residue. D genes are given only for firm matches. The size field is filled for only some rows; it gives once, few, many or a size class.

DNA: TGTGCCAGCAGTTCTCTACAGGGGGCATTCACTGAAGCTTTCTTT
CDR3: CASSSLQGAFTEAFF
D: TRBD1
size: few
J: TRBJ1-1
V: TRBV6-5

DNA: TGTGCCAGCAGGTACCTTCGAAGGGTAAGAGAGCCCCAAGAGACCCAGTACTTC
CDR3: CASRYLRRVREPQETQYF
D: .
size: .
J: TRBJ2-5
V: TRBV28

DNA: TGTGCCTGGAGAGCAGGGGTGAACACTGAAGCTTTCTTT
CDR3: CAWRAGVNTEAFF
D: .
size: few
J: TRBJ1-1
V: TRBV30

DNA: TGTGCCAGCAGTTACTCGCCCGGGGCGATGAGGGGCTACACCTTC
CDR3: CASSYSPGAMRGYTF
D: .
size: .
J: TRBJ1-2
V: TRBV6-5

DNA: TGTGCCAGCAGCTTGACAGGAAACTCTGGGGCCAACGTCCTGACTTTC
CDR3: CASSLTGNSGANVLTF
D: .
size: .
J: TRBJ2-6
V: TRBV11-2

DNA: TGTGCCAGCACCTCAACAGGGTTCCACGAGCAGTACTTC
CDR3: CASTSTGFHEQYF
D: .
size: .
J: TRBJ2-7
V: TRBV6-5

DNA: TGTGCCAGCAGGACGGATTCCCAAGAGACCCAGTACTTC
CDR3: CASRTDSQETQYF
D: .
size: .
J: TRBJ2-5
V: TRBV2

DNA: TGCGCCAGCAGCGTGGGGGAGCTTAATGAAAAACTGTTTTTT
CDR3: CASSVGELNEKLFF
D: .
size: few
J: TRBJ1-4
V: TRBV5-1

DNA: TGTGCCAGCAGCGTGGAGGGACACTATGGCTACACCTTC
CDR3: CASSVEGHYGYTF
D: .
size: .
J: TRBJ1-2
V: TRBV9

DNA: TGCAGCGTTGAGTTGTCGGCGGGGCGCACAGATACGCAGTATTTT
CDR3: CSVELSAGRTDTQYF
D: .
size: .
J: TRBJ2-3
V: TRBV29-1

DNA: TGTGCCAGCACCATCCGGGACAGGGCGTCCTACGAGCAGTACTTC
CDR3: CASTIRDRASYEQYF
D: TRBD1
size: .
J: TRBJ2-7
V: TRBV5-6

DNA: TGTGCCAGCAGCTTAAGGGGACAGGCTTACGAGCAGTACTTC
CDR3: CASSLRGQAYEQYF
D: TRBD1
size: .
J: TRBJ2-7
V: TRBV7-6

DNA: TGCGCCAGCAGCTTGGTTGCGGGGGCTAAGTACACTGAAGCTTTCTTT
CDR3: CASSLVAGAKYTEAFF
D: .
size: few
J: TRBJ1-1
V: TRBV5-1

DNA: TGTGCCAGTAGTATGCGGTATGGCGAAAAACTGTTTTTT
CDR3: CASSMRYGEKLFF
D: .
size: .
J: TRBJ1-4
V: TRBV19

DNA: TGTGCCAGCAGTCCCCCCGGACAGGGATCCGAGCAGTACTTC
CDR3: CASSPPGQGSEQYF
D: TRBD1
size: .
J: TRBJ2-7
V: TRBV27

DNA: TGTGCCAGCAGCCAAGATAGCGGGGGGCCGGGAGAGCAGTACTTC
CDR3: CASSQDSGGPGEQYF
D: TRBD2
size: .
J: TRBJ2-7
V: TRBV4-2